A selection of T cell receptor beta chains follows, all from one sample in a study of T cells in Graves' hyperthyroidism and ophthalmopathy. TCRdb re-analysed the multiplex PCR reads in MiXCR, keeping a single row per CDR3 protein. Of over 700,000 distinct CDR3 sequences listed, 38% were seen once; the top ten hold over 8%. The sequencing input was blood. Source of these receptors: a young man with Graves' hyperthyroidism. CDR3s include the opening cysteine and the closing phenylalanine or tryptophan. Each record gives: clone size, J gene, D gene, V gene, CDR3 protein, CDR3 DNA. D genes are given only for firm matches. Clone size, where shown, is once, few, many, or a class for clones that have expanded.

.,TRBJ2-7,.,TRBV5-1,CASSSTGQDYEQYF,TGCGCCAGCAGCTCGACGGGACAAGACTACGAGCAGTACTTC
few,TRBJ1-2,TRBD1,TRBV12-3/TRBV12-4,CASSFIGQAYGYTF,TGTGCCAGCAGCTTCATCGGACAGGCCTATGGCTACACCTTC
once,TRBJ2-5,.,TRBV14,CASSPGPSGGETQYF,TGTGCCAGCAGCCCCGGGCCTTCCGGGGGAGAGACCCAGTACTTC
.,TRBJ1-4,.,TRBV15,CATSRERGGVGEKLFF,TGTGCCACCAGCAGAGAACGGGGAGGGGTTGGTGAAAAACTGTTTTTT
many,TRBJ1-5,.,TRBV2,CASSRDVYSNQPQHF,TGTGCCAGCTCCAGAGACGTCTATAGCAATCAGCCCCAGCATTTT
.,TRBJ1-4,.,TRBV6-5,CASKGEIGANEKLFF,TGTGCCAGCAAGGGGGAGATCGGGGCTAATGAAAAACTGTTTTTT
.,TRBJ1-1,.,TRBV29-1,CSSTNGQNTEAFF,TGCAGCAGTACGAACGGACAGAACACTGAAGCTTTCTTT
.,TRBJ2-3,.,TRBV5-1,CASSRILGSTDTQYF,TGCGCCAGCAGCCGTATACTAGGAAGCACAGATACGCAGTATTTT
few,TRBJ1-4,.,TRBV4-1,CASSVLGDEKLFF,TGCGCCAGCAGCGTACTGGGGGATGAAAAACTGTTTTTT
.,TRBJ2-7,.,TRBV29-1,CSVVSESYGQYF,TGCAGCGTTGTTTCGGAGTCCTACGGGCAGTACTTC
.,TRBJ2-7,TRBD1,TRBV6-6,CASRDSRVEQYF,TGTGCCAGCCGGGACAGTCGCGTCGAGCAGTACTTC
many,TRBJ1-2,.,TRBV12-3/TRBV12-4,CASTLGGYYGYTF,TGTGCCAGCACTTTAGGCGGCTACTATGGCTACACCTTC
.,TRBJ2-2,.,TRBV9,CAGSVVPAEDTGELFF,TGTGCCGGCAGCGTAGTCCCAGCGGAGGACACCGGGGAGCTGTTTTTT
.,TRBJ2-7,.,TRBV9,CASSVSPGQNSYEQYF,TGTGCCAGCAGCGTATCTCCGGGACAAAACTCCTACGAGCAGTACTTC
.,TRBJ1-1,.,TRBV7-9,CASSWDGEENTEAFF,TGTGCCAGCAGCTGGGACGGGGAGGAGAACACTGAAGCTTTCTTT
few,TRBJ1-3,.,TRBV7-9,CASSPRAVTGNTIYF,TGTGCCAGCAGCCCCCGGGCAGTTACTGGAAACACCATATATTTT
.,TRBJ2-7,.,TRBV7-2,CASSLGAGWDEQYF,TGTGCCAGCAGCTTAGGGGCGGGGTGGGACGAGCAGTACTTC
few,TRBJ2-7,.,TRBV7-9,CASSQNPGEVTYEQYF,TGTGCCAGCAGCCAAAACCCAGGCGAAGTTACCTACGAGCAGTACTTC
few,TRBJ2-7,TRBD2,TRBV13,CASSRWTSSYEQYF,TGTGCCAGCAGCCGATGGACTAGCAGCTACGAGCAGTACTTC
.,TRBJ1-5,TRBD1,TRBV29-1,CSVDRGRNQPQHF,TGCAGCGTTGACAGGGGGCGTAATCAGCCCCAGCATTTT
many,TRBJ1-2,.,TRBV5-6,CASSGRLADYGYTF,TGTGCCAGCAGCGGCCGTTTGGCGGACTATGGCTACACCTTC
many,TRBJ1-4,TRBD1,TRBV2,CAVEGQDEKLFF,TGTGCCGTTGAGGGACAGGATGAAAAACTGTTTTTT
.,TRBJ2-7,.,TRBV6-5,CASNPGLGQKFYEQYF,TGTGCCAGCAACCCCGGACTTGGACAGAAGTTCTACGAGCAGTACTTC
.,TRBJ1-2,.,TRBV6-5,CASSYGISYGYTF,TGTGCCAGCAGTTACGGCATTTCCTATGGCTACACCTTC
.,TRBJ1-1,TRBD1,TRBV5-5,CASSWTGINEAFF,TGTGCCAGCAGTTGGACAGGGATAAATGAAGCTTTCTTT
many,TRBJ1-1,.,TRBV5-5,CASSLEGERTEAFF,TGTGCCAGCAGCTTGGAAGGGGAGAGGACTGAAGCTTTCTTT
.,TRBJ1-1,.,TRBV7-8,CASSPYARTDTEAFF,TGTGCCAGCAGCCCATACGCGAGGACGGACACTGAAGCTTTCTTT
.,TRBJ2-6,.,TRBV29-1,CSVEGRGANVLTF,TGCAGCGTTGAAGGAAGGGGGGCCAACGTCCTGACTTTC
few,TRBJ2-2,TRBD1,TRBV2,CAGRQGIAGELFF,TGTGCCGGTAGACAGGGGATCGCCGGGGAGCTGTTTTTT
.,TRBJ2-5,TRBD2,TRBV7-9,CASSPGGDQPQYF,TGTGCCAGCAGCCCGGGAGGCGATCAGCCCCAGTACTTC
once,TRBJ1-2,TRBD1,TRBV2,CASGRDRGTGYTF,TGTGCCAGCGGCCGGGACAGGGGAACTGGCTACACCTTC
.,TRBJ1-1,TRBD1,TRBV20-1,CSARWDRVHPEAFF,TGCAGTGCTAGATGGGACAGGGTTCACCCTGAAGCTTTCTTT
.,TRBJ2-7,.,TRBV6-5,CASSYSRGTYGQYF,TGTGCCAGCAGTTACTCGAGGGGAACCTACGGGCAGTACTTC
.,TRBJ2-3,.,TRBV2,CASSGQGVTDTQYF,TGTGCCAGCAGTGGGCAGGGAGTCACAGATACGCAGTATTTT
few,TRBJ2-7,.,TRBV2,CASSEGLARTYEQYF,TGTGCCAGCAGTGAGGGGCTAGCTAGGACCTACGAGCAGTACTTC
few,TRBJ2-2,.,TRBV5-1,CASSLGAGLNTGELFF,TGCGCCAGCAGCCTGGGGGCAGGTTTGAACACCGGGGAGCTGTTTTTT
.,TRBJ1-6,.,TRBV7-2,CASSQREFNSPLHF,TGTGCCAGCAGCCAGCGGGAGTTCAATTCACCCCTCCACTTT
.,TRBJ1-5,.,TRBV9,CASSVDPFHQPQHF,TGTGCCAGCAGCGTCGATCCCTTCCATCAGCCCCAGCATTTT
.,TRBJ2-7,.,TRBV6-6,CASRRGAGNEQYF,TGTGCCAGCCGCAGGGGGGCCGGGAACGAGCAGTACTTC
many,TRBJ1-5,.,TRBV19,CASSIPGGNQPQHF,TGTGCCAGTAGTATCCCAGGGGGCAATCAGCCCCAGCATTTT
.,TRBJ2-7,TRBD2,TRBV10-3,CASSEGGLADYEQYF,TGTGCCAGCAGTGAAGGGGGACTAGCGGACTACGAGCAGTACTTC
.,TRBJ2-5,.,TRBV5-1,CASSLGRVPETQYF,TGCGCCAGCAGCTTGGGCAGGGTGCCAGAGACCCAGTACTTC
few,TRBJ2-5,.,TRBV6-1,CASKDDYHQETQYF,TGTGCCAGCAAGGACGACTATCACCAAGAGACCCAGTACTTC
once,TRBJ2-7,TRBD2,TRBV25-1,CASSAMVAGGSYEQYF,TGTGCCAGCAGTGCTATGGTAGCGGGAGGGTCCTACGAGCAGTACTTC
many,TRBJ1-2,TRBD1,TRBV20-1,CSAPPAQGAKGYTF,TGCAGTGCGCCTCCTGCACAGGGGGCGAAAGGCTACACCTTC
.,TRBJ2-5,TRBD1,TRBV5-1,CASSLGTGIGTQYF,TGCGCCAGCAGCTTGGGGACAGGAATTGGGACCCAGTACTTC
many,TRBJ1-3,.,TRBV2,CASSDGRGAIYF,TGTGCCAGCTCCGACGGACGAGGCGCCATATATTTT
many,TRBJ1-4,.,TRBV15,CATSRGGATNEKLFF,TGTGCCACCAGCAGAGGAGGGGCAACTAATGAAAAACTGTTTTTT
many,TRBJ2-5,.,TRBV2,CASSDMLMGRETQYF,TGTGCCAGCAGTGACATGCTCATGGGGAGGGAGACCCAGTACTTC
.,TRBJ2-7,TRBD1,TRBV20-1,CSAMTGDEQYF,TGCAGTGCTATGACAGGGGACGAGCAGTACTTC
many,TRBJ2-2,.,TRBV2,CASIRGTGELFF,TGTGCCAGCATTCGAGGAACCGGGGAGCTGTTTTTT
many,TRBJ2-7,TRBD2,TRBV19,CASCERLAGEQYF,TGTGCCAGTTGCGAACGACTAGCGGGCGAGCAGTACTTC
few,TRBJ1-2,.,TRBV12-3/TRBV12-4,CASSPGLRYGYTF,TGTGCCAGCAGTCCCGGACTGAGGTATGGCTACACCTTC
many,TRBJ1-1,.,TRBV20-1,CSAMGGWTEAFF,TGCAGTGCTATGGGGGGCTGGACTGAAGCTTTCTTT
.,TRBJ2-2,TRBD2,TRBV2,CASSDGLADNTGELFF,TGTGCCAGCAGTGATGGACTAGCGGACAACACCGGGGAGCTGTTTTTT
.,TRBJ1-1,TRBD1,TRBV7-9,CASSHPTGVDTEAFF,TGTGCCAGCAGCCACCCGACAGGGGTGGACACTGAAGCTTTCTTT
.,TRBJ1-5,TRBD1,TRBV4-1,CASSQEGTGVGQPQHF,TGCGCCAGCAGCCAAGAGGGGACAGGTGTCGGACAGCCCCAGCATTTT
few,TRBJ1-3,.,TRBV4-1,CASSQDPGLSGNTIYF,TGCGCCAGCAGCCAAGACCCAGGTCTCTCTGGAAACACCATATATTTT
few,TRBJ2-5,.,TRBV7-2,CASRASGAGETQYF,TGTGCCAGCAGGGCATCGGGGGCGGGAGAGACCCAGTACTTC